The sequence of this T cell receptor (beta chain) was determined in a study of T cells after yellow fever vaccination. Study-level information: Preparing low-cell-number fractions relied on SMART-Seq v4 Ultra Low Input. The study, taken as a whole, reports: A large majority of primary-vaccination clones showed up again after the booster (approximately 96% CD4, approximately 90% CD8).

5'RACE template switching added a universal primer site and UMIs to TCR cDNA. Using its own MiXCR run on the 5' RACE reads, TCRdb lists one record per CDR3 protein. The sample has around 500,000 distinct CDR3 sequences, just over 20% seen once. This clonotype was picked up a small number of times. Its antigen remains unknown. The V gene's germline CDR1 is DFQATT and CDR2 SNEGSKA (reference sequence). With V trimmed by 2 bases and J by 4 bases, 9 bases remained unmatched. This CDR3 spans 15 amino acids. The sequencing here drew on PBMCs, taken roughly 20 days after the first yellow fever vaccination. The chain couples TRBV20-1 to TRBJ2-3; the match to TRBD2 covers 7 bases. The clonotype originates from a man younger than 30 who received the YFV17D yellow fever vaccine. CDR3 loop: CSARKAGVRADTQYF. The CDR3 DNA reads TGCAGTGCTAGAAAGGCGGGGGTTCGAGCAGATACGCAGTATTTT.